One sample yielded the 24 T cell receptor beta chains listed below, sequenced in a study of blood T cell repertoires in COVID-19. Measured with immunoSEQ multiplex PCR; TCRdb has only the in-frame clones, and not every one. Among about 72,000 clones listed, about 91% were seen once. The sequencing sample was made of peripheral blood. These receptor sequences come from a woman aged 55-69 years with active COVID-19.

CDR3 DNA sequence: TGTGCCAGCAGTTTCTCCTCGCGGGGCTCCTACAATGAGCAGTTCTTC. It encodes CASSFSSRGSYNEQFF. The rearrangement uses TRBV28 and TRBJ2-1; D possibly corresponds to TRBD2 (6 bases). This CDR3 has 16 residues. Germline V gene data show CDR1 as MDHEN and CDR2 as SYDVKM. The ends were cut back, 3 bases at V and 0 bases at J, with 12 bases in the middle.

This rearrangement joins TRBV4-1 to TRBJ1-3; D unclear. This CDR3 has 16 residues. CDR1 and CDR2 from the germline V gene are MGHRA and YSYEKL. V was pared by 1 base and J by 0 bases, with 10 bases between. CDR3 DNA: TGCGCCAGCAGCCAAGGAGTACTCCCCTCTGGAAACACCATATATTTT. It translates to CASSQGVLPSGNTIYF.

The chain combines TRBV2 with TRBJ2-5; 9 bases fit TRBD1. The CDR3 contains 15 residues. Germline assignment: CDR1 SNHLY and CDR2 FYNNEI. The J segment lost 5 bases and the V segment lost 5 bases, leaving 9 bases of the junction unmatched. The CDR3 bases are TGTGCCAGCAGTACACACAGGGGGCAGGAGGAGACCCAGTACTTC. This codes for CASSTHRGQEETQYF.

The genes are TRBV6-5 and TRBJ2-6; a weak D match, TRBD2 (5 bases). V was trimmed by 8 bases and J by 0 bases, leaving 8 bases between them. Per the germline V gene, CDR1 is MNHEY and CDR2 is SVGAGI. CDR3 length: 14 amino acids. The CDR3 DNA is TGTGCCAGCGCGGGTTACTCTGGGGCCAACGTCCTGACTTTC. It specifies CASAGYSGANVLTF.

V gene TRBV5-1 combines with J gene TRBJ2-2, with D possibly being TRBD2 (6 bases). The germline CDR1 and CDR2 sequences are SGHRS and YFSETQ. V shed 0 bases and J shed 5 bases, with 11 bases lying between them. The CDR3 spans 15 residues. CDR3 in amino acids: CASSLETGLTGELFF. As DNA, the CDR3 is TGCGCCAGCAGCTTGGAGACGGGACTGACCGGGGAGCTGTTTTTT.

The chain carries TRBV12-5 and TRBJ2-5; 12 bases map to TRBD1. The V gene end was trimmed by 4 bases and the J gene end by 5 bases; junction bases not matched to a gene: 5. CDR1 and CDR2 from the germline V gene are LGHNT and FRNRAP. CDR3 length: 15 amino acids. CDR3 region: CASGWGTGGVETQYF. CDR3 DNA: TGTGCTAGTGGTTGGGGGACAGGGGGCGTGGAGACCCAGTACTTC.

The genes are TRBV25-1 and TRBJ1-1; possible D gene TRBD1, 5 bases. CDR3 length equals 16 residues. CDR1 and CDR2 from the germline V gene are MGHDK and SYGVNS. Deletions cut 1 base from V and 5 bases from J, with 17 bases between. CDR3 bases: TGTGCCAGCAGTGAATCACAGCCGCGGGGGTTGACTGAAGCTTTCTTT. Protein: CASSESQPRGLTEAFF.

This chain connects TRBV19 to TRBJ1-4; D remains ambiguous. CDR3 length equals 15 residues. CDR1 is LNHDA and CDR2 is SQIVND in the germline V gene (reference sequence). V was shortened by 5 bases and J by 6 bases, with 16 bases between the two germline ends. The DNA of the CDR3 is TGTGCCAGTAGTGCCGACAAACTCGGGGATGAAAAACTGTTTTTT. This codes for CASSADKLGDEKLFF.

This chain connects TRBV2 to TRBJ2-1, with D perhaps matching TRBD2 (5 bases). The germline CDR1 and CDR2 sequences are SNHLY and FYNNEI. V lost 7 bases to trimming and J lost 0 bases, with 13 bases between them. This CDR3 contains 15 residues. The CDR3 region has the DNA TGTGCCAGCACCGACGGGATGTACTCCTACAATGAGCAGTTCTTC. Its protein is CASTDGMYSYNEQFF.

Only one count was recorded for this clone. The rearrangement links TRBV5-8 to TRBJ2-2; D call uncertain. The CDR3 length is 15 residues. Germline CDR1 and CDR2: SGHTS and YDEGEE. The ends were cut back, 7 bases at V and 2 bases at J, with 15 bases in the middle. CDR3 sequence reads: CASDKGTLNTGELFF. The CDR3, as DNA: TGTGCCAGCGACAAAGGCACGCTTAACACCGGGGAGCTGTTTTTT.

The genes are TRBV28 and TRBJ1-6; 9 bases are shared with TRBD1. Germline V gene lookup returns CDR1 MDHEN and CDR2 SYDVKM. CDR3 length: 15 amino acids. V dropped 4 bases and J dropped 7; count of bases not matched to a gene: 5. The DNA of the CDR3 is TGTGCCAGCAGTTCTGACGGGACAGGGAATTCACCCCTCCACTTT. Translating gives CASSSDGTGNSPLHF.

The chain combines TRBV4-1 with TRBJ2-3; 9 bases line up with TRBD2. This CDR3 comprises 16 residues. Per the germline V gene, CDR1 is MGHRA and CDR2 is YSYEKL. Trimming removed 5 bases from V and 3 bases from J; junction bases left unmatched: 9. The DNA of the CDR3 is TGCGCCAGCAGCACTCCGGGACTAGCCCCGACAGATACGCAGTATTTT. Amino acid sequence: CASSTPGLAPTDTQYF.

The CDR3 is CASRRTGTQETQYF. In nucleotides, the CDR3 is TGTGCCAGCAGGAGGACAGGCACCCAAGAGACCCAGTACTTC. The chain recombines TRBV6-5 with TRBJ2-5; 7 nucleotides align to TRBD1. V was clipped by 6 bases and J by 1 base; unmatched bases: 5. This CDR3 has 14 residues. Germline CDR1 is MNHEY and CDR2 is SVGAGI.

The chain employs TRBV3-1 (or the pseudogene TRBV3-2) and TRBJ1-5; D may be TRBD1 (5 bases). This CDR3 spans 16 amino acids. CDR1 is LGHDT, CDR2 YNNKEL, per germline (reference sequence). With 5 bases removed from V and 0 bases from J, the gap between germline ends came to 14 bases. The DNA for the CDR3 is TGTGCCAGCAGCTTGGGCGGGGCGTCTAGCAATCAGCCCCAGCATTTT. It yields the protein CASSLGGASSNQPQHF.

This chain connects TRBV7-9 to TRBJ2-1; 12 bases map to TRBD2. The ends lost 5 bases at V and 9 bases at J; junction bases unmatched: 8. The V gene's germline CDR1 is SEHNR and CDR2 FQNEAQ (reference sequence). This CDR3 spans 15 amino acids. The CDR3 coding sequence is TGTGCCAGCAGCGGTTCTAGCGGGAGGGCAGGTGAGCAGTTCTTC. Its translation: CASSGSSGRAGEQFF.

This chain links TRBV27 with TRBJ2-7, with 10 positions matching TRBD2. V shed 4 bases and J 6 bases; nucleotides not matched to a gene: 12. The CDR3 covers 16 residues. CDR1 MNHEY and CDR2 SMNVEV come from the germline V gene (reference sequence). CDR3 loop: CASSSKTSGTEAEQYF. CDR3 nucleotides: TGTGCCAGCAGTTCCAAAACTAGCGGGACAGAGGCCGAGCAGTACTTC.

The rearrangement links TRBV4-1 to TRBJ2-3, with 8 bases that match TRBD2. This CDR3 has 18 residues. Germline CDR1 MGHRA, CDR2 YSYEKL. Trimming at V came to 2 bases and at J to 11 bases, leaving 21 bases not matched to a gene. The DNA for the CDR3 is TGCGCCAGCAGCCAATTATCTAGCGGGCACCCTGCACGGGTGGAGCAGTATTTT. Translating it yields CASSQLSSGHPARVEQYF.

The chain combines TRBV28 with TRBJ2-7; 7 nucleotides line up with TRBD1. This CDR3 is 15 amino acids long. Germline V lookup: CDR1 MDHEN, CDR2 SYDVKM. Trimming removed 3 bases from V and 0 bases from J; junction bases left unmatched: 5. The CDR3 loop reads CASSFRGRRSYEQYF. CDR3 nucleotides: TGTGCCAGCAGTTTTAGGGGGCGCCGCTCCTACGAGCAGTACTTC.

This chain connects TRBV28 to TRBJ2-5; 13 positions match TRBD2. The germline V gene encodes CDR1 MDHEN and CDR2 SYDVKM. The CDR3 totals 19 residues. Germline trimming cut 3 bases from V and 2 bases from J; bases unmatched to any gene: 12. The CDR3 DNA sequence: TGTGCCAGCAGTTTTCCTCTACTAGCGGGAGGGGGATTACAAGAGACCCAGTACTTC. This sequence encodes CASSFPLLAGGGLQETQYF.

The chain couples TRBV7-9 to TRBJ1-6; 7 bases agree with TRBD1. Germline lookup yields CDR1 SEHNR and CDR2 FQNEAQ (reference sequence). Germline trimming cut 2 bases from V and 10 bases from J; bases unmatched to any gene: 8. The CDR3 contains 15 residues. The CDR3 loop is CASSLSAGGFSPLHF. The CDR3, as DNA: TGTGCCAGCAGCTTATCTGCAGGGGGATTCTCACCCCTCCACTTT. The variable domain in full, with the rest retrieved from reference TRBV7-9 and TRBJ1-6, is DTGVSQNPRHKITKRGQNVTFRCDPISEHNRLYWYRQTLGQGPEFLTYFQNEAQLEKSRLLSDRFSAERPKGSFSTLEIQRTEQGDSAMYLCASSLSAGGFSPLHFGNGTRLTVT.

DNA for the CDR3: TGTGCCAGCAGTGAAGGGGGGGTAGCTTCTGGAAACACCATATATTTT. Translating it yields CASSEGGVASGNTIYF. This chain links TRBV6-1 with TRBJ1-3; D might be TRBD1 (5 bases). The CDR3 extends over 16 amino acids. V gave up 1 base and J gave up 1 base, with 11 bases separating them. Germline V lookup: CDR1 MNHNS, CDR2 SASEGT.

The chain joins TRBV5-1 to TRBJ2-3; possibly TRBD2 for D (6 bases). V lost 1 base to trimming and J lost 1 base, with 13 bases between them. Germline CDR1 and CDR2: SGHRS and YFSETQ. The CDR3 length is 16 residues. The CDR3 spells CASSLWGSGGTDTQYF. CDR3 bases: TGCGCCAGCAGCTTGTGGGGTAGCGGCGGCACAGATACGCAGTATTTT.

The rearrangement links TRBV27 to TRBJ2-7; the D gene is possibly TRBD1 (6 bases). This CDR3 has 14 residues. Germline CDR1 and CDR2: MNHEY and SMNVEV (reference sequence). V was trimmed by 4 bases and J by 6 bases, leaving 16 bases between them. The CDR3 spells CASSSRAGVGEQYF. CDR3 coding DNA: TGTGCCAGCAGTTCCCGGGCAGGGGTCGGCGAGCAGTACTTC.

The CDR3 is CASSPDRESGEKLFF. Here the CDR3 DNA reads TGTGCCAGCAGTCCGGACAGGGAAAGTGGAGAAAAACTGTTTTTT. The rearrangement links TRBV28 to TRBJ1-4; the match to TRBD1 covers 8 bases. This CDR3 contains 15 residues. V trimming: 5 bases; J trimming: 8 bases; junction bases outside the gene matches: 10. Germline CDR1 reads MDHEN; CDR2 reads SYDVKM.